Listed here are 31 T cell receptor beta chains from one sample, sequenced in a study of T cells in Graves' hyperthyroidism and ophthalmopathy. Amplification of TCR beta CDR3 regions was performed using RNA transcripts as template. First-round RT-PCR with HTBI primers amplified the TCR CDR3 region. Via MiXCR, TCRdb re-called the multiplex PCR reads, giving one row per CDR3 protein. This table holds 750,000 to 950,000 distinct CDR3 sequences, about 38% found once. Input material: blood. These receptor sequences come from a man younger than 35 with Graves' hyperthyroidism.

V gene TRBV15 combines with J gene TRBJ2-7, with D possibly TRBD2 on 6 matching bases. From germline, CDR1 is LNHNV and CDR2 YYDKDF (reference sequence). The germline V and J ends were trimmed by 3 bases and 3 bases, with 12 bases remaining between them. This CDR3 comprises 14 residues. CDR3 in DNA: TGTGCCACCAGCAGTTCCCAGGAGGGCTACGAGCAGTACTTC. Its protein is CATSSSQEGYEQYF. Full variable domain (rest looked up from reference TRBV15 and TRBJ2-7): DAMVIQNPRYQVTQFGKPVTLSCSQTLNHNVMYWYQQKSSQAPKLLFHYYDKDFNNEADTPDNFQSRRPNTSFCFLDIRSPGLGDTAMYLCATSSSQEGYEQYFGPGTRLTVT.

This clonotype occurred a few times. A read error may explain this, as a much larger clone is one base away. The CDR3 loop reads CAVGKTGDYGYTF. The DNA of the CDR3 is TGTGCCGTCGGGAAGACAGGGGACTATGGCTACACCTTC. The genes are TRBV10-3 and TRBJ1-2, with 8 bases aligning to TRBD1. With V trimmed by 11 bases and J by 3 bases, 8 bases remained unmatched. Germline V gene lookup returns CDR1 ENHRY and CDR2 SYGVKD. The CDR3 runs to 13 residues.

The rearrangement uses TRBV25-1 and TRBJ1-2; 7 nucleotides line up with TRBD1. Germline CDR1 is MGHDK and CDR2 is SYGVNS. Trimming took 3 bases from V and 2 from J; bases not matched to a gene: 9. This CDR3 has 16 residues. DNA for the CDR3: TGTGCCAGCAGTGAGGGTAAGGGGGCGATAAACTATGGCTACACCTTC. Amino acid sequence: CASSEGKGAINYGYTF.

For the CDR3, the DNA is TGTGCCAGCAGCAAACTCCAGGGGCCTCCTGGTGGCTACACCTTC. Translated: CASSKLQGPPGGYTF. The chain employs TRBV7-9 and TRBJ1-2, with TRBD1 as a possible D gene (6 bases). V lost 5 bases, J lost 7 bases, and 20 bases lay in between. CDR1 SEHNR and CDR2 FQNEAQ come from the germline V gene (reference sequence). The CDR3 extends over 15 amino acids. Supplemented by reference TRBV7-9 and TRBJ1-2, the full variable domain reads DTGVSQNPRHKITKRGQNVTFRCDPISEHNRLYWYRQTLGQGPEFLTYFQNEAQLEKSRLLSDRFSAERPKGSFSTLEIQRTEQGDSAMYLCASSKLQGPPGGYTFGSGTRLTVV.

A remark on this clonotype: Because the CDR3 is missing its conserved closing phenylalanine or tryptophan, this is likely a read error. The V gene is TRBV11-2, the J gene TRBJ1-1, with no clear D. Trimming pared 6 bases from V and 0 bases from J, leaving 11 bases between. CDR1 SGHAT and CDR2 FQNNGV come from the germline V gene. The length of the CDR3 is 14 residues. The CDR3: CASSPRHLNTEAFS. The CDR3 bases are TGTGCCAGCAGTCCTAGACACCTGAACACTGAAGCTTTCTCT.

This rearrangement joins TRBV29-1 to TRBJ1-2, with TRBD1 matching 11 bases. V lost 3 bases to trimming and J lost 7 bases; unmatched junction nucleotides: 4. CDR3 length equals 13 residues. Germline assignment: CDR1 SQVTM and CDR2 ANQGSEA. The DNA for the CDR3 is TGCAGCGTTGAGAGGACAGGGGGCGCTGGCTACACCTTC. Translating it yields CSVERTGGAGYTF.

The chain recombines TRBV29-1 with TRBJ2-6; D remains unclear. Trimming removed 8 bases at V and 2 bases at J, with 16 bases between. The CDR3 has 15 residues. Per germline, CDR1 SQVTM and CDR2 ANQGSEA. The CDR3 reads CSLGPEPTGANVLTF. CDR3 in DNA: TGCAGCTTAGGGCCAGAACCCACTGGGGCCAACGTCCTGACTTTC.

The rearrangement joins TRBV5-6 to TRBJ2-7; TRBD1 matches 8 bases. This CDR3 comprises 13 residues. The V segment lost 4 bases and the J segment 7 bases; nucleotides outside the gene matches: 7. Germline CDR1 SGHDT, CDR2 YYEEEE. The CDR3 DNA sequence: TGTGCCAGCAGCGGACAGGGATCGAGGGAGCAGTACTTC. It encodes CASSGQGSREQYF.

About this clonotype itself: A much larger clone differs by one base, so this may be a read error. The V call is TRBV9, the J call TRBJ2-5, with 9 bases identical to TRBD2. The CDR3 extends over 16 amino acids. Germline CDR1 SGDLS, CDR2 YYNGEE. The CDR3: CASSVRPSGAQDTQYF. In DNA form, the CDR3 reads TGTGCCAGCAGCGTACGGCCTAGCGGGGCGCAAGATACCCAGTACTTC.

This clonotype showed up just a few times. The chain uses TRBV9 and TRBJ2-5; D is unresolved. From germline, CDR1 is SGDLS and CDR2 YYNGEE. The CDR3 length is 15 residues. The germline V and J ends were trimmed by 0 bases and 0 bases, with 9 bases remaining between them. CDR3 in DNA: TGTGCCAGCAGCGTAGTGGGCTTGTACCAAGAGACCCAGTACTTC. Residues: CASSVVGLYQETQYF.

This rearrangement joins TRBV7-2 to TRBJ2-7; D may match TRBD1 or TRBD2 (5 bases each). The CDR3 has 15 residues. In germline, CDR1 is SGHTA, CDR2 FQGNSA. V lost 5 bases, J lost 4 bases, and 18 bases lay in between. For the CDR3, the DNA is TGTGCCAGCAGCCTCTCGATGGGGGAGCAATACGAGCAGTACTTC. Its protein is CASSLSMGEQYEQYF.

This clonotype was seen repeatedly, ten times or more. This sequence joins TRBV7-3 and TRBJ1-2; D unresolved. CDR1 is SGHTA, CDR2 FQGTGA, per germline. The CDR3 covers 15 residues. V lost 5 bases, J lost 2 bases, and 15 bases lay in between. CDR3 bases: TGTGCCAGCAGCCAGGCGGACGGCGGGAACTATGGCTACACCTTC. As protein: CASSQADGGNYGYTF.

There are a few counts of this clonotype. The V call is TRBV4-2, the J call TRBJ2-5; either TRBD1 or TRBD2 may supply D (6 bases each). The CDR3 length is 16 residues. CDR1 is LGHNA and CDR2 is YNFKEQ in the germline V gene. V lost 0 bases to trimming and J lost 5 bases, with 16 bases between them. CDR3 sequence reads: CASSQDGGTQGETQYF. The DNA of the CDR3 is TGTGCCAGCAGCCAAGATGGGGGGACACAAGGCGAGACCCAGTACTTC.

On this clonotype itself: A read error may be the cause here, since a much bigger clone is one base away. This chain joins TRBV2 and TRBJ2-5; 7 positions agree with TRBD1. The germline V gene encodes CDR1 SNHLY and CDR2 FYNNEI. The CDR3 has 14 amino acids. The CDR3 is CAGRRQGSSETQYF. The DNA for the CDR3 is TGTGCCGGCAGGCGACAGGGATCGTCGGAGACCCAGTACTTC.

This clonotype was seen a few times. This chain joins TRBV2 and TRBJ1-1; D is ambiguous. The CDR3 runs to 13 residues. V was clipped by 7 bases and J by 6 bases, with 15 bases between them. CDR1 and CDR2 from the germline V gene are SNHLY and FYNNEI. The CDR3 nucleotides read TGTGCCAGCATCATCCAAGAGTACGCTGAAGCTTTCTTT. Its protein is CASIIQEYAEAFF.

The CDR3: CASSQVYGANVLTF. In DNA, the CDR3 is TGTGCCAGCAGCCAAGTTTATGGGGCCAACGTCCTGACTTTC. The chain joins TRBV14 to TRBJ2-6; D remains ambiguous. Germline V CDR1 and CDR2: SGHDN, FVKESK. The CDR3 consists of 14 residues. Between the trimmed V and J ends, which lost 1 base and 3 bases, there was a span of 4 bases.

This clonotype was counted at least ten times. The CDR3 loop is CSAKTGGVYEQYF. CDR3 bases: TGCAGTGCTAAGACAGGGGGCGTGTACGAGCAGTACTTC. V and J are TRBV20-1 and TRBJ2-7; 10 positions match TRBD1. Looked up from germline, CDR1 is DFQATT and CDR2 is SNEGSKA (reference sequence). CDR3 length: 13 residues. V dropped 4 bases and J dropped 4; count of bases not matched to a gene: 4.

This clonotype showed up just a few times. This chain connects TRBV7-9 to TRBJ2-7, with a weak D call TRBD1 (6 bases). The CDR3 sequence is 14 residues long. Looked up from germline, CDR1 is SEHNR and CDR2 is FQNEAQ (reference sequence). Trimming took off 1 base at V and 8 bases at J, with 15 bases between the two ends. CDR3 coding DNA: TGTGCCAGCAGCTTAGGAGGAGCGCAGGGGAAGCAGTACTTC. Its translation: CASSLGGAQGKQYF.

The chain recombines TRBV11-2 with TRBJ2-7; TRBD1 agrees at 7 bases. Germline CDR1 and CDR2: SGHAT and FQNNGV. The CDR3 covers 16 residues. The ends lost 5 bases at V and 2 bases at J; junction bases unmatched: 12. The CDR3: CASSRRGQGVAYEQYF. Here the CDR3 DNA reads TGTGCCAGCAGCCGCAGAGGGCAGGGGGTAGCCTACGAGCAGTACTTC. The full variable domain, with the rest looked up from reference TRBV11-2 and TRBJ2-7, is EAGVAQSPRYKIIEKRQSVAFWCNPISGHATLYWYQQILGQGPKLLIQFQNNGVVDDSQLPKDRFSAERLKGVDSTLKIQPAKLEDSAVYLCASSRRGQGVAYEQYFGPGTRLTVT.

The chain recombines TRBV6-5 with TRBJ2-7; TRBD1 might be the D (6 bases). CDR1 is MNHEY, CDR2 SVGAGI, per germline. V gave up 4 bases and J gave up 9 bases, with 13 bases separating them. The CDR3 runs 12 residues. CDR3 DNA: TGTGCCAGCAGTTCTGACAGGAGGAGGCAGTACTTC. The encoded protein is CASSSDRRRQYF.

A remark on this clonotype: This may arise from a read error, as a much more abundant clone is one base away. The chain carries TRBV29-1 and TRBJ2-6; D is uncertain. This CDR3 contains 19 residues. CDR1 SQVTM and CDR2 ANQGSEA come from the germline V gene. Trimming took 4 bases from V and 0 from J, leaving 22 bases between them. The CDR3 spells CSVVTPGRSMHSGANVLTF. The DNA of the CDR3 is TGCAGCGTTGTAACCCCTGGACGGTCGATGCACTCTGGGGCCAACGTCCTGACTTTC.

The rearrangement links TRBV7-9 to TRBJ1-1, with 8 bases fitting TRBD1. Germline V gives CDR1 SEHNR, CDR2 FQNEAQ (reference sequence). V gave up 5 bases and J gave up 4 bases; unmatched junction bases: 6. CDR3 length: 14 amino acids. CDR3 sequence reads: CASSPHRGTTEAFF. In DNA form, the CDR3 reads TGTGCCAGCAGCCCCCACAGGGGGACCACTGAAGCTTTCTTT.

The gene calls are TRBV12-3 or TRBV12-4 and TRBJ2-7, with D perhaps TRBD2 (5 bases). This CDR3 region has 17 residues. Trimming took 3 bases from V and 0 from J, leaving 18 bases between them. The CDR3 is CASSFSGSGMFSYEQYF. DNA of the CDR3: TGTGCCAGCAGTTTCAGTGGAAGCGGAATGTTCTCCTACGAGCAGTACTTC.

The chain recombines TRBV15 with TRBJ1-2; 8 nucleotides match TRBD1. Germline values: CDR1 LNHNV, CDR2 YYDKDF (reference sequence). The CDR3 length is 16 residues. The junction had 16 bases not matched to a gene; V was cut back by 5 bases and J by 8 bases. The CDR3 nucleotides are TGTGCCACCAGCTCAGAGGCGGCAGGGGGCGTAGCAGGCTACACCTTC. Translating gives CATSSEAAGGVAGYTF.

This chain joins TRBV7-2 and TRBJ1-1; D not resolved. With 1 base removed from V and 6 bases from J, the gap between germline ends came to 12 bases. Germline V lookup: CDR1 SGHTA, CDR2 FQGNSA. The CDR3 is 14 residues long. CDR3 protein: CASSLVPGYAEAFF. CDR3 DNA sequence: TGTGCCAGCAGCTTAGTGCCGGGGTATGCTGAAGCTTTCTTT.

The J gene is TRBJ1-6, the V gene TRBV5-1; TRBD1 matches 9 bases. From germline, CDR1 is SGHRS and CDR2 YFSETQ. The V and J ends lost 0 bases and 5 bases, in that order; junction bases with no gene match: 3. The CDR3 is 16 residues long. Written as DNA, the CDR3 is TGCGCCAGCAGCTTGGAGGGACAGGGTAATAATTCACCCCTCCACTTT. Translation gives CASSLEGQGNNSPLHF.

In regard to this clonotype: A much bigger clone sits one base away, suggesting this may be a read error. The genes are TRBV7-3 and TRBJ2-7, with TRBD2 identical over 11 bases. From germline, CDR1 is SGHTA and CDR2 FQGTGA. Trimming at V came to 8 bases and at J to 7 bases, leaving 13 bases not matched to a gene. The CDR3 loop spans 15 amino acids. In DNA, the CDR3 is TGTGCCAGCGGCCTAGCGGGGGGAAACCAGGGAGAGCAGTACTTC. Residues: CASGLAGGNQGEQYF.

A few counts support this clonotype. This chain uses TRBV7-9 with TRBJ2-5; D is unresolved. This CDR3 has 12 residues. The V end was cut by 0 bases, the J end by 6 bases, with 5 bases between. Looked up from germline, CDR1 is SEHNR and CDR2 is FQNEAQ (reference sequence). Here the CDR3 reads CASSLASKTQYF. CDR3 DNA sequence: TGTGCCAGCAGCTTAGCGTCAAAGACCCAGTACTTC.

Ten or more counts support this clonotype. The chain joins TRBV2 to TRBJ1-3, with D perhaps matching TRBD1 (6 bases). The V end was cut by 7 bases, the J end by 0 bases, with 10 bases between. The germline gives CDR1 SNHLY, CDR2 FYNNEI. The CDR3 covers 14 residues. The CDR3, as DNA: TGTGCCAGCACTGGGACACCCTCTGGAAACACCATATATTTT. Residues: CASTGTPSGNTIYF.

The table lists this clonotype with a count of one. One end of the junction is discordant with germline, which a read error may explain. V and J are TRBV7-2 and TRBJ2-2; TRBD1 matches 7 bases. The germline V gene encodes CDR1 SGHTA and CDR2 FQGNSA. CDR3 length: 13 amino acids. The CDR3 here is CASSDRVSGELFF. The CDR3 DNA reads as TGCGCCAGCAGCGACAGGGTATCCGGGGAGCTGTTTTTT.

The rearrangement links TRBV6-1 to TRBJ2-6, with a possible D match to TRBD1 (6 bases). Trimming pared 8 bases from V and 0 bases from J, leaving 11 bases between. CDR3 length: 15 amino acids. In germline, CDR1 is MNHNS, CDR2 SASEGT. CDR3 sequence: CASDQGYSGANVLTF. CDR3 sequence (DNA): TGTGCCAGCGACCAGGGGTACTCTGGGGCCAACGTCCTGACTTTC.